The 18 T cell receptor beta chains given below trace back to one sample, sequenced in a study of blood T cell repertoires in COVID-19. This table comes from immunoSEQ multiplex PCR, and its TCRdb copy is limited to in-frame clones, with some not included. The sample includes about 200,000 clones, about 85% seen only once; the top ten take 9.5% to 13%. Material: peripheral blood. Source of these receptors: a woman aged 50 to 60 with COVID-19, enrolled during active disease.

The V and J genes are TRBV7-6 and TRBJ1-2; tentative D call: TRBD1 (5 bases). The CDR3 contains 13 residues. Germline values: CDR1 SGHVS, CDR2 FNYEAQ. V was trimmed by 5 bases and J by 7 bases, leaving 14 bases between them. CDR3: CASSPGGAGGYTF. The CDR3 bases are TGTGCCAGCAGCCCAGGAGGGGCGGGTGGCTACACCTTC.

This clone was seen only once. The chain joins TRBV3-1 (or the pseudogene TRBV3-2) to TRBJ2-2; D is ambiguous. The CDR3 runs 17 residues. Germline loops: CDR1 LGHDT, CDR2 YNNKEL (reference sequence). The V gene lost 5 bases and the J gene lost 1 base, with 17 bases spanning the gap. CDR3 in amino acids: CASSSALQPLNTGELFF. In DNA form, the CDR3 reads TGTGCCAGCAGCTCCGCCTTACAGCCACTGAACACCGGGGAGCTGTTTTTT.

This clone was recorded once. The rearrangement uses TRBV5-6 and TRBJ2-7; possibly TRBD2 for D (5 bases). Trimming shortened V by 3 bases and J by 2 bases, and 15 bases separated the two germline ends. CDR3 length equals 15 residues. Germline V CDR1 and CDR2: SGHDT, YYEEEE. The CDR3 is CASSSPGRRAYEQYV. CDR3 in DNA: TGTGCCAGCAGCTCGCCGGGAAGACGGGCCTACGAGCAGTACGTC.

This clone was observed once. The rearrangement links TRBV5-4 to TRBJ2-3; TRBD2 matches at 12 bases. CDR3 size: 17 residues. Germline V gives CDR1 SGHNT, CDR2 YYREEE (reference sequence). V trimming: 0 bases; J trimming: 4 bases; junction bases outside the gene matches: 6. The CDR3 protein is CASSLGVTSGGADTQYF. The CDR3 DNA reads as TGTGCCAGCAGCTTGGGGGTGACTAGCGGGGGTGCAGATACGCAGTATTTT.

This rearrangement joins TRBV2 to TRBJ2-7; perhaps TRBD1 as D (5 bases). Trimming removed 2 bases at V and 6 bases at J, with 17 bases between. This CDR3 is built from 15 residues. Germline V gene sequence: CDR1 SNHLY, CDR2 FYNNEI. CDR3 sequence (DNA): TGTGCCAGCAGTGAAATGCAGGGCCCAGGGTCCGAGCAGTACGTC. This translates into CASSEMQGPGSEQYV.

The chain uses TRBV12-3 or TRBV12-4 and TRBJ2-3, with no clear D. CDR3 size: 12 residues. V was shortened by 5 bases and J by 5 bases, with 8 bases between the two germline ends. The CDR3 sequence is CASSPIRDTQYF. Written as DNA, the CDR3 is TGTGCCAGCAGTCCCATCAGAGATACGCAGTATTTT.

The genes are TRBV6-6 and TRBJ2-1; possibly TRBD2 for D (7 bases). The germline gives CDR1 MNHNY, CDR2 SVGAGI (reference sequence). This CDR3 has 13 residues. The V and J ends lost 5 bases and 9 bases respectively, with 14 bases between them. CDR3 DNA sequence: TGTGCCAGCAGTCCTCCGGGGGGCAGTGAGCAGTTCTTC. Protein product: CASSPPGGSEQFF.

The rearrangement links TRBV6-5 to TRBJ1-2; D uncertain. Germline assignment: CDR1 MNHEY and CDR2 SVGAGI. Between the trimmed V and J ends, which lost 6 bases and 9 bases, there was a span of 17 bases. This CDR3 contains 13 residues. CDR3 sequence: CASSLPGIPSYTF. The CDR3 nucleotides are TGTGCCAGCAGCTTACCAGGTATCCCAAGCTACACCTTC.

A single count supports this clone. The V gene is TRBV5-1, the J gene TRBJ2-1; TRBD2 aligns across 15 bases. The germline V gene has CDR1 SGHRS and CDR2 YFSETQ. The CDR3 contains 19 residues. J gave up 2 bases and V 5 bases, and 11 bases lay outside the gene matches. In DNA, the CDR3 is TGCGCCAGCAGTGGGGGACTAGCGGGGGGCCTTAGACCCTACAATGAGCAGTTCTTC. It translates to CASSGGLAGGLRPYNEQFF.

This clone was detected a few times. The chain joins TRBV5-1 to TRBJ1-5; D gene uncertain. With 2 bases removed from V and 2 bases from J, the gap between germline ends came to 11 bases. This CDR3 is built from 15 residues. The germline V gene has CDR1 SGHRS and CDR2 YFSETQ. The DNA for the CDR3 is TGCGCCAGCAGCTTAGGAGGACGGGGCAATCAGCCCCAGCATTTT. This encodes CASSLGGRGNQPQHF.

V and J are TRBV5-1 and TRBJ2-7; 10 positions agree with TRBD2. The germline V gene encodes CDR1 SGHRS and CDR2 YFSETQ. The length of the CDR3 is 17 residues. The junction had 12 bases not matched to a gene; V was cut back by 4 bases and J by 2 bases. CDR3 region: CASSPWQLAGITYEQYF. CDR3 DNA: TGCGCCAGCAGCCCCTGGCAACTAGCGGGGATAACCTACGAGCAGTACTTC.

The V call is TRBV5-4, the J call TRBJ2-2; D gene ambiguous. Looked up from germline, CDR1 is SGHNT and CDR2 is YYREEE (reference sequence). This CDR3 region has 14 residues. Trimming cost V 0 bases and J 2 bases, with 5 bases left between them. Here the CDR3 reads CASSLAINTGELFF. DNA for the CDR3: TGTGCCAGCAGCTTGGCCATTAACACCGGGGAGCTGTTTTTT.

The chain couples TRBV19 to TRBJ2-3; 16 bases map to TRBD2. The CDR3 loop spans 19 amino acids. V lost 3 bases and J lost 5; bases outside the gene matches: 11. Per germline, CDR1 LNHDA and CDR2 SQIVND (reference sequence). CDR3 loop: CASSIEAVGLAGGQDTQYF. For the CDR3, the DNA is TGTGCCAGTAGTATTGAAGCTGTGGGACTAGCGGGGGGGCAAGATACGCAGTATTTT.

The CDR3 reads CASRTGGEKTQYF. The CDR3 DNA is TGTGCCAGCAGGACAGGGGGGGAAAAGACCCAGTACTTC. This chain uses TRBV6-5 with TRBJ2-5; TRBD1 matches at 9 bases. The CDR3 is 13 amino acids. The V and J ends lost 6 bases and 6 bases, in that order; junction bases with no gene match: 5. Germline V lookup: CDR1 MNHEY, CDR2 SVGAGI.

The chain employs TRBV11-2 and TRBJ2-2, with a weak D call TRBD1 (6 bases). There are 16 residues in the CDR3. The germline V and J ends were trimmed by 5 bases and 1 base, with 14 bases remaining between them. Germline CDR1 is SGHAT and CDR2 is FQNNGV. The CDR3 DNA reads as TGTGCCAGCAGCCTAGGGGTACAGGGGAACACCGGGGAGCTGTTTTTT. Translation gives CASSLGVQGNTGELFF.

The chain links TRBV5-1 to TRBJ2-3, with TRBD2 as a possible D gene (6 bases). Per germline, CDR1 SGHRS and CDR2 YFSETQ. Between the trimmed V and J ends, which lost 5 bases and 2 bases, there was a span of 15 bases. The CDR3 totals 15 residues. The CDR3 sequence: CASRLATPTTDTQYF. The CDR3 DNA follows: TGCGCCAGCAGGCTAGCGACCCCTACCACAGATACGCAGTATTTT.

The CDR3 DNA follows: TGTGCCAGCAGTGCCGAGGGCACCGGGGAGCTGTTTTTT. It translates to CASSAEGTGELFF. The rearrangement links TRBV6-2 or TRBV6-3 to TRBJ2-2, with D maybe TRBD2 (5 bases). The CDR3 loop spans 13 amino acids. Trimming took 5 bases from V and 4 from J, leaving 8 bases between them. Looked up from germline, CDR1 is MNHEY and CDR2 is SVGEGT.

This chain connects TRBV6-5 to TRBJ1-2; 9 bases agree with TRBD1. Germline CDR1 is MNHEY and CDR2 is SVGAGI. V was pared by 2 bases and J by 4 bases, with 5 bases of the junction left unmatched. The CDR3 spans 15 residues. The CDR3 coding sequence is TGTGCCAGCAGTTACAGGGGACAGGGCGGCTATGGCTACACCTTC. Translating gives CASSYRGQGGYGYTF.